This T cell receptor beta chain was recovered during a study of beta chain features in type 1 diabetes. This clone appeared a few times. Its cognate antigen is unknown. Germline V gives CDR1 LGHNA, CDR2 YSLEER. V lost 0 bases and J 0 bases, leaving 8 bases between the germline ends. The length of the CDR3 is 15 residues. The isolated RNA, all of it, was reverse transcribed, so expressed TCRB transcripts were what got sequenced. Produced via immunoSEQ multiplex PCR; TCRdb's table is partial and in-frame only. There are about 360,000 clones in the sample; around 13% occur only once, and approximately 0.015% lies in the top ten. Whole-study results and caveats: A moderate, significant TCRB CDR3 shortening appeared in type 1 diabetes across four CD4+ subsets.

Sequenced material: naive CD4+ T cells from blood. The gene calls are TRBV4-3 and TRBJ1-1; D gene uncertain. This sequence originates from a man aged 18 to 30 in good health. CDR3 nucleotides: TGCGCCAGCAGCCAAGATTGGAGGATGAACACTGAAGCTTTCTTT. This translates into CASSQDWRMNTEAFF.